This record covers a single T cell receptor beta chain. Its target is unknown. The data were taken from a study of CD8 T cells in ankylosing spondylitis. General study results and limits: The authors found the disease-linked clones to be CD8+ and relatively rare in peripheral blood. What seemed typical of ankylosing spondylitis blood was a TCR beta motif built from fewer than ten highly homologous variants. Some motif variants had been reported before (in reactive arthritis synovial fluid and blood). The study looked at matched synovial fluid samples from ankylosing spondylitis patients. Disease-linked clones were reported to be significantly enriched there.

MiXCR was run by TCRdb on the 5' RACE reads, yielding one entry per CDR3 protein. The table records over 700,000 distinct CDR3 sequences, under 20% of them present only once. Trimming left V 3 bases short and J 5 bases short, with 10 bases between. The CDR3 has 13 residues. This sequence joins TRBV12-3 or TRBV12-4 and TRBJ2-5, with D hard to call. This TCR was recovered from a male donor with ankylosing spondylitis. The specimen sequenced was blood, either unsorted or a sorted T cell fraction (not recorded which). The CDR3 reads CASSFRLRETQYF. The CDR3, as DNA: TGTGCCAGCAGTTTTAGACTGCGGGAGACCCAGTACTTC.